The 24 T cell receptor beta chains given below trace back to one sample, sequenced in a study of post-analysis software for immune sequencing data. Antigens for these TCRs are unknown. Study-wide results and caveats: Comparison of patients with controls showed five TRBV segments more frequent in patients, TRBV5-6, TRBV5-1 and TRBV20-1 among them.

TCR beta libraries were prepared from cDNA with unique molecular identifiers. MiXCR, run by TCRdb on the PCR reads, gives a single entry per CDR3 protein. This sample has roughly 200,000 distinct CDR3 sequences, with 29% found just once. Sequenced material: blood. All receptors derive from a girl aged 2-17 years with multiple sclerosis.

This clonotype was found a few times. This chain uses TRBV7-3 with TRBJ1-1, with no clear D. The CDR3 sequence is 13 residues long. V lost 8 bases and J lost 1, with 11 bases in between. Germline V CDR1 and CDR2: SGHTA, FQGTGA. This CDR3 is CASATSWNTEAFF. CDR3 DNA sequence: TGTGCCAGCGCCACAAGTTGGAACACTGAAGCTTTCTTT.

V usage is TRBV4-1 and J usage is TRBJ1-5; D is unclear. V was cut by 1 base and J by 7 bases, with 8 bases left in between. The V gene's germline CDR1 is MGHRA and CDR2 YSYEKL. There are 13 residues in the CDR3. The CDR3 is CASSQGARQPQHF. The CDR3 DNA follows: TGCGCCAGCAGCCAAGGGGCTCGACAGCCCCAGCATTTT.

This clonotype was detected a few times. In nucleotides, the CDR3 is TGCAGTGTACCCCCGGGTCTTGATAACTATGGCTACACCTTC. Protein product: CSVPPGLDNYGYTF. The gene calls are TRBV20-1 and TRBJ1-2; D is unclear. The CDR3 totals 14 residues. Trimming cost V 7 bases and J 1 base, with 16 bases left between them. Germline CDR1 and CDR2: DFQATT and SNEGSKA (reference sequence).

This clonotype appeared a single time. Relative to the germline gene, one junction end is altered; a read error may explain this. The CDR3 nucleotides are TGCGCCAGCAACTTGGAAGGGAACTATGGCTACACCTTC. Translating it yields CASNLEGNYGYTF. V is TRBV5-1 and J is TRBJ1-2, with D uncertain. The CDR3 runs 13 residues. Looked up from germline, CDR1 is SGHRS and CDR2 is YFSETQ.

This clonotype was observed many times. The chain is built from TRBV29-1 and TRBJ2-3; D remains unclear. CDR3 length: 12 amino acids. Trimming pared 3 bases from V and 3 bases from J, leaving 7 bases between. Germline CDR1 SQVTM, CDR2 ANQGSEA. CDR3 nucleotides: TGCAGCGTTGATCAGGATACAGATACGCAGTATTTT. It is translated as CSVDQDTDTQYF.

This clonotype has a handful of counts. This could be a read error, since a much larger clone is one nucleotide away. The V gene is TRBV5-1, the J gene TRBJ2-5; maybe TRBD1 (5 bases). This CDR3 region has 11 residues. Trimming pared 5 bases from V and 11 bases from J, leaving 13 bases between. The germline gives CDR1 SGHRS, CDR2 YFSETQ. CDR3 sequence: CASSDSYGQYF. CDR3 DNA sequence: TGCGCCAGCAGTGACAGTTACGGGCAGTACTTC.

With respect to this clonotype: This may be a read error: a much more frequent sequence differs by one nucleotide. The chain couples TRBV28 to TRBJ2-1, with TRBD1 matching 11 bases. V was pared by 5 bases and J by 12 bases, with 12 bases of the junction left unmatched. Germline CDR1 and CDR2: MDHEN and SYDVKM. The CDR3 has 15 amino acids. The CDR3 region is CASSLLGTGGGVQFF. CDR3 coding DNA: TGTGCCAGCAGTCTACTTGGGACAGGGGGAGGTGTGCAGTTCTTC.

This clonotype was counted ten times or more. The V call is TRBV12-3 or TRBV12-4, the J call TRBJ1-2, with 7 nucleotides matching TRBD1. V shed 6 bases and J 2 bases; nucleotides not matched to a gene: 12. This CDR3 is built from 16 residues. This chain's CDR3 is CASRAQGQLLNYGYTF. The CDR3 DNA is TGTGCCAGCAGGGCCCAGGGACAGTTACTCAACTATGGCTACACCTTC.

This clonotype was seen ten or more times. The chain couples TRBV12-3 or TRBV12-4 to TRBJ2-5; D may match TRBD1 or TRBD2 (5 bases each). The CDR3 totals 15 residues. V lost 6 bases, J lost 5 bases, and 19 bases lay in between. The CDR3 protein is CASSLGPQAWETQYF. The CDR3 DNA reads TGTGCCAGCAGCCTGGGACCACAGGCGTGGGAGACCCAGTACTTC.

The V and J genes are TRBV7-2 and TRBJ2-3; TRBD1 matches 11 bases. CDR1 and CDR2 from the germline V gene are SGHTA and FQGNSA. The CDR3 length is 15 residues. After removal of 5 bases from V and 7 bases from J, the junction contained 8 bases not matched to a gene. The CDR3 DNA reads TGTGCCAGCAGCCCTCAGGGGACAGGGGGGAATACGCAGTATTTT. Translated: CASSPQGTGGNTQYF.

This clonotype has only a few counts. This chain links TRBV10-3 with TRBJ1-2; D is unresolved. Trimming left V 3 bases short and J 4 bases short, with 12 bases between. CDR1 ENHRY and CDR2 SYGVKD come from the germline V gene. The CDR3 runs 14 residues. The CDR3 reads CAISDREFSYGYTF. CDR3 in DNA: TGTGCCATCAGTGACCGGGAATTCTCCTATGGCTACACCTTC.

In its sample, this clonotype was seen many times. The DNA for the CDR3 is TGTGCCACAGCAGGAGTCCTAGCTGGTGAGACCCAGTACTTC. Its protein is CATAGVLAGETQYF. This sequence joins TRBV28 and TRBJ2-5; tentatively, D is TRBD2 (5 bases). The CDR3 has 14 residues. Between the trimmed V and J ends, which lost 10 bases and 5 bases, there was a span of 20 bases. Germline loops: CDR1 MDHEN, CDR2 SYDVKM.

V is TRBV5-1 and J is TRBJ2-7; 8 bases agree with TRBD1. After removal of 3 bases from V and 6 bases from J, the junction contained 5 bases not matched to a gene. The CDR3 covers 13 residues. Germline-derived CDR1 and CDR2 are SGHRS and YFSETQ. DNA for the CDR3: TGCGCCAGCAGCTGGACAGGGTTGGGCGAGCAGTACTTC. This codes for CASSWTGLGEQYF. Together with reference TRBV5-1 and TRBJ2-7, the CDR3 gives the full variable domain: KAGVTQTPRYLIKTRGQQVTLSCSPISGHRSVSWYQQTPGQGLQFLFEYFSETQRNKGNFPGRFSGRQFSNSRSEMNVSTLELGDSALYLCASSWTGLGEQYFGPGTRLTVT.

This clonotype has at least ten counts. This chain links TRBV10-3 with TRBJ2-1; the D is unclear. This CDR3 is 15 amino acids long. The germline V gene encodes CDR1 ENHRY and CDR2 SYGVKD. The V gene lost 10 bases and the J gene lost 6 bases, with 22 bases spanning the gap. CDR3 amino acids: CATLEPAGPSNEQFF. CDR3 DNA: TGTGCCACCCTGGAACCTGCTGGGCCCTCCAATGAGCAGTTCTTC.

A few counts support this clonotype. The V call is TRBV5-1, the J call TRBJ2-1; 9 bases map to TRBD2. There are 14 residues in the CDR3. Germline V gene sequence: CDR1 SGHRS, CDR2 YFSETQ. Trimming took 3 bases from V and 9 from J; bases not matched to a gene: 7. The CDR3 sequence is CASSSLAGDIEQFF. DNA for the CDR3: TGCGCCAGCAGCTCATTAGCGGGAGACATTGAGCAGTTCTTC.

Concerning this clonotype itself: This sequence may be a read error, since a much larger clone differs from it by one base. The chain has TRBV3-1 and TRBJ2-7; D remains unclear. The V end was cut by 4 bases, the J end by 2 bases, with 9 bases between. Germline lookup yields CDR1 LGHDT and CDR2 YNNKEL (reference sequence). CDR3 length equals 13 residues. CDR3 amino acids: CASSRDPTYEQYF. The DNA of the CDR3 is TGTGCCAGCAGCCGAGACCCCACCTACGAGCAGTACTTC.

Details on this clonotype: This may be a read error, as it is one base from a much larger clone. The chain is built from TRBV20-1 and TRBJ1-1, with D unresolved. The CDR3 is 11 amino acids. Germline V gene lookup returns CDR1 DFQATT and CDR2 SNEGSKA (reference sequence). The CDR3 DNA reads as TGCAGGGCTAGAGCGGGTACTGAAGCTTTCTTT. As protein: CRARAGTEAFF.

There are a few counts of this clonotype. The genes are TRBV6-5 and TRBJ2-3; D remains ambiguous. The germline CDR1 and CDR2 sequences are MNHEY and SVGAGI. V was shortened by 2 bases and J by 0 bases, with 18 bases between the two germline ends. The CDR3 totals 18 residues. The CDR3 region is CASSYTFGLQSSTDTQYF. As DNA, the CDR3 is TGTGCCAGCAGTTACACGTTCGGTCTGCAATCCAGCACAGATACGCAGTATTTT.

Turning to this clonotype: A much larger clone is a single base away; this may be a read error. The chain recombines TRBV29-1 with TRBJ2-1; 7 bases map to TRBD1. CDR1 is SQVTM, CDR2 ANQGSEA, per germline. The CDR3 loop spans 13 amino acids. The CDR3: CSARGQPYSEQFF. The CDR3 coding sequence is TGCAGCGCCCGGGGACAGCCCTACAGTGAGCAGTTCTTC.

The J gene is TRBJ2-5, the V gene TRBV7-9, with D possibly called TRBD1 or TRBD2 (6 bases each). V was cut by 3 bases and J by 4 bases, with 12 bases left in between. The CDR3 extends over 14 amino acids. Germline assignment: CDR1 SEHNR and CDR2 FQNEAQ (reference sequence). This chain's CDR3 is CASSLRGTGETQYF. The DNA of the CDR3 is TGTGCCAGCAGCTTGAGGGGGACTGGAGAGACCCAGTACTTC.

This clonotype was seen ten or more times. The chain is built from TRBV24-1 and TRBJ2-5, with 9 nucleotides matching TRBD1. The J segment lost 4 bases and the V segment lost 3 bases, leaving 8 bases of the junction unmatched. There are 16 residues in the CDR3. Germline lookup yields CDR1 KGHDR and CDR2 SFDVKD. CDR3 protein: CATSDRKGTGLETQYF. CDR3 DNA: TGTGCCACCAGTGATCGAAAAGGGACAGGGCTAGAGACCCAGTACTTC.

This clonotype was picked up a small number of times. V gene TRBV5-1 combines with J gene TRBJ2-1; tentative D call: TRBD1 (6 bases). Germline assignment: CDR1 SGHRS and CDR2 YFSETQ. Trimming pared 0 bases from V and 7 bases from J, leaving 8 bases between. This CDR3 has 13 residues. DNA for the CDR3: TGCGCCAGCAGCTTGGGACAGGCTAATGAGCAGTTCTTC. Encoded protein: CASSLGQANEQFF.

This clonotype showed up just a few times. The rearrangement uses TRBV5-1 and TRBJ1-1, with unresolved D. V gave up 3 bases and J gave up 0 bases, with 6 bases separating them. The CDR3 runs to 13 residues. Germline CDR1 is SGHRS and CDR2 is YFSETQ. CDR3 residues: CASSSSVNTEAFF. CDR3 nucleotides: TGCGCCAGCAGCTCCTCCGTGAACACTGAAGCTTTCTTT.

This clonotype was seen ten or more times. The chain carries TRBV5-1 and TRBJ2-3; 9 nucleotides agree with TRBD1. The germline gives CDR1 SGHRS, CDR2 YFSETQ. The CDR3 covers 17 residues. J was trimmed by 2 bases and V by 5 bases; bases with no gene match: 12. The CDR3 region is CASRGIPGQGFTDTQYF. In DNA, the CDR3 is TGCGCCAGCAGAGGCATACCGGGACAGGGATTCACAGATACGCAGTATTTT.